This T cell receptor (beta chain) was captured in a study of T cell changes during pregnancy in multiple sclerosis. This clone was picked up a small number of times. This table comes from immunoSEQ multiplex PCR, and its TCRdb copy is limited to in-frame clones, with some not included. The sample lists about 110,000 clones; about 90% were seen once. V shed 3 bases and J 4 bases; nucleotides not matched to a gene: 6. From germline, CDR1 is LNHDA and CDR2 SQIVND (reference sequence). This CDR3 region has 16 residues. Sequenced here: peripheral blood, sampled before pregnancy. The chain uses TRBV19 and TRBJ1-6; TRBD1 matches 7 bases. The TCR comes from a female donor with multiple sclerosis, enrolled in a pregnancy study. In DNA, the CDR3 is TGTGCCAGTAGTATTGGGACAGCCGAGTATAATTCACCCCTCCACTTT. It encodes CASSIGTAEYNSPLHF. Complete variable domain (other parts from reference TRBV19 and TRBJ1-6): DGGITQSPKYLFRKEGQNVTLSCEQNLNHDAMYWYRQDPGQGLRLIYYSQIVNDFQKGDIAEGYSVSREKKESFPLTVTSAQKNPTAFYLCASSIGTAEYNSPLHFGNGTRLTVT.